This TCR beta chain stems from a study of vaccination effects on CD4 cells after COVID-19. Findings and caveats of the study: Healthy vaccinees' vaccine-induced clones included only 1 of 255 cross-reacting with common cold coronaviruses.

Germline V gene lookup returns CDR1 MNHEY and CDR2 SMNVEV (reference sequence). The CDR3 is 13 amino acids. The ends lost 2 bases at V and 7 bases at J; junction bases unmatched: 2. Remarks on this clone: Its antigen is undetermined.

Viral peptide pools were used in the ViraFEST assay to expand antigen-specific CD4+ T cells, and sequencing came afterward. Once cultured for more than nine days, the cells underwent separation to obtain CD4+ T cells. All study participants received two doses of BNT162b2 or mRNA-1273 vaccine. TCRdb keeps only in-frame clones here, not all; method: immunoSEQ multiplex PCR. The sample shows around 60,000 clones, more than 70% of them seen only once. Sequenced here: CD4+ T cells from PBMCs cultured with HCoV-229E spike peptides, sampled after COVID-19 vaccination. The sequence derives from a human donor who received a COVID-19 vaccine. The chain has TRBV27 and TRBJ1-5, with 7 nucleotides matching TRBD1. This CDR3 is CASSLDREQPQHF. The CDR3 DNA follows: TGTGCCAGCAGTTTAGACAGGGAGCAGCCCCAGCATTTT.